This T cell receptor (beta chain) was documented in a study of post-analysis software for immune sequencing data. Study-wide background: Relapsing-remitting, secondary progressive and progressive-relapsing forms of multiple sclerosis all featured among disease courses.

Whole-study findings and limits: Elevated frequency relative to controls characterized four or five TRBV segments in patients, TRBV5-6, TRBV5-1 and TRBV20-1 among them. Normalized Chao1 diversity was significantly reduced in patients versus controls.

Unique molecular identifiers were present in the TCR beta cDNA libraries. T cells numbering 1 to 10 million yielded cDNA molecules that totaled roughly 500,000. TCRdb reanalysed the PCR reads using MiXCR and keeps one entry per CDR3 protein. The table includes about 560,000 distinct CDR3 sequences, around 44% detected once. The CDR3 consists of 13 residues. V trimming: 4 bases; J trimming: 5 bases; junction bases outside the gene matches: 4. The germline V gene encodes CDR1 SSHAT and CDR2 FNYEAQ (reference sequence). This clonotype was observed a handful of times. The antigen is undetermined. The rearrangement joins TRBV7-7 to TRBJ2-5; 7 bases match TRBD1. This TCR was recovered from a girl aged 10 to 17 with multiple sclerosis. The sequencing sample was made of blood. CDR3: CASSSTGMETQYF. The CDR3 nucleotides are TGTGCCAGCAGCTCGACAGGGATGGAGACCCAGTACTTC.